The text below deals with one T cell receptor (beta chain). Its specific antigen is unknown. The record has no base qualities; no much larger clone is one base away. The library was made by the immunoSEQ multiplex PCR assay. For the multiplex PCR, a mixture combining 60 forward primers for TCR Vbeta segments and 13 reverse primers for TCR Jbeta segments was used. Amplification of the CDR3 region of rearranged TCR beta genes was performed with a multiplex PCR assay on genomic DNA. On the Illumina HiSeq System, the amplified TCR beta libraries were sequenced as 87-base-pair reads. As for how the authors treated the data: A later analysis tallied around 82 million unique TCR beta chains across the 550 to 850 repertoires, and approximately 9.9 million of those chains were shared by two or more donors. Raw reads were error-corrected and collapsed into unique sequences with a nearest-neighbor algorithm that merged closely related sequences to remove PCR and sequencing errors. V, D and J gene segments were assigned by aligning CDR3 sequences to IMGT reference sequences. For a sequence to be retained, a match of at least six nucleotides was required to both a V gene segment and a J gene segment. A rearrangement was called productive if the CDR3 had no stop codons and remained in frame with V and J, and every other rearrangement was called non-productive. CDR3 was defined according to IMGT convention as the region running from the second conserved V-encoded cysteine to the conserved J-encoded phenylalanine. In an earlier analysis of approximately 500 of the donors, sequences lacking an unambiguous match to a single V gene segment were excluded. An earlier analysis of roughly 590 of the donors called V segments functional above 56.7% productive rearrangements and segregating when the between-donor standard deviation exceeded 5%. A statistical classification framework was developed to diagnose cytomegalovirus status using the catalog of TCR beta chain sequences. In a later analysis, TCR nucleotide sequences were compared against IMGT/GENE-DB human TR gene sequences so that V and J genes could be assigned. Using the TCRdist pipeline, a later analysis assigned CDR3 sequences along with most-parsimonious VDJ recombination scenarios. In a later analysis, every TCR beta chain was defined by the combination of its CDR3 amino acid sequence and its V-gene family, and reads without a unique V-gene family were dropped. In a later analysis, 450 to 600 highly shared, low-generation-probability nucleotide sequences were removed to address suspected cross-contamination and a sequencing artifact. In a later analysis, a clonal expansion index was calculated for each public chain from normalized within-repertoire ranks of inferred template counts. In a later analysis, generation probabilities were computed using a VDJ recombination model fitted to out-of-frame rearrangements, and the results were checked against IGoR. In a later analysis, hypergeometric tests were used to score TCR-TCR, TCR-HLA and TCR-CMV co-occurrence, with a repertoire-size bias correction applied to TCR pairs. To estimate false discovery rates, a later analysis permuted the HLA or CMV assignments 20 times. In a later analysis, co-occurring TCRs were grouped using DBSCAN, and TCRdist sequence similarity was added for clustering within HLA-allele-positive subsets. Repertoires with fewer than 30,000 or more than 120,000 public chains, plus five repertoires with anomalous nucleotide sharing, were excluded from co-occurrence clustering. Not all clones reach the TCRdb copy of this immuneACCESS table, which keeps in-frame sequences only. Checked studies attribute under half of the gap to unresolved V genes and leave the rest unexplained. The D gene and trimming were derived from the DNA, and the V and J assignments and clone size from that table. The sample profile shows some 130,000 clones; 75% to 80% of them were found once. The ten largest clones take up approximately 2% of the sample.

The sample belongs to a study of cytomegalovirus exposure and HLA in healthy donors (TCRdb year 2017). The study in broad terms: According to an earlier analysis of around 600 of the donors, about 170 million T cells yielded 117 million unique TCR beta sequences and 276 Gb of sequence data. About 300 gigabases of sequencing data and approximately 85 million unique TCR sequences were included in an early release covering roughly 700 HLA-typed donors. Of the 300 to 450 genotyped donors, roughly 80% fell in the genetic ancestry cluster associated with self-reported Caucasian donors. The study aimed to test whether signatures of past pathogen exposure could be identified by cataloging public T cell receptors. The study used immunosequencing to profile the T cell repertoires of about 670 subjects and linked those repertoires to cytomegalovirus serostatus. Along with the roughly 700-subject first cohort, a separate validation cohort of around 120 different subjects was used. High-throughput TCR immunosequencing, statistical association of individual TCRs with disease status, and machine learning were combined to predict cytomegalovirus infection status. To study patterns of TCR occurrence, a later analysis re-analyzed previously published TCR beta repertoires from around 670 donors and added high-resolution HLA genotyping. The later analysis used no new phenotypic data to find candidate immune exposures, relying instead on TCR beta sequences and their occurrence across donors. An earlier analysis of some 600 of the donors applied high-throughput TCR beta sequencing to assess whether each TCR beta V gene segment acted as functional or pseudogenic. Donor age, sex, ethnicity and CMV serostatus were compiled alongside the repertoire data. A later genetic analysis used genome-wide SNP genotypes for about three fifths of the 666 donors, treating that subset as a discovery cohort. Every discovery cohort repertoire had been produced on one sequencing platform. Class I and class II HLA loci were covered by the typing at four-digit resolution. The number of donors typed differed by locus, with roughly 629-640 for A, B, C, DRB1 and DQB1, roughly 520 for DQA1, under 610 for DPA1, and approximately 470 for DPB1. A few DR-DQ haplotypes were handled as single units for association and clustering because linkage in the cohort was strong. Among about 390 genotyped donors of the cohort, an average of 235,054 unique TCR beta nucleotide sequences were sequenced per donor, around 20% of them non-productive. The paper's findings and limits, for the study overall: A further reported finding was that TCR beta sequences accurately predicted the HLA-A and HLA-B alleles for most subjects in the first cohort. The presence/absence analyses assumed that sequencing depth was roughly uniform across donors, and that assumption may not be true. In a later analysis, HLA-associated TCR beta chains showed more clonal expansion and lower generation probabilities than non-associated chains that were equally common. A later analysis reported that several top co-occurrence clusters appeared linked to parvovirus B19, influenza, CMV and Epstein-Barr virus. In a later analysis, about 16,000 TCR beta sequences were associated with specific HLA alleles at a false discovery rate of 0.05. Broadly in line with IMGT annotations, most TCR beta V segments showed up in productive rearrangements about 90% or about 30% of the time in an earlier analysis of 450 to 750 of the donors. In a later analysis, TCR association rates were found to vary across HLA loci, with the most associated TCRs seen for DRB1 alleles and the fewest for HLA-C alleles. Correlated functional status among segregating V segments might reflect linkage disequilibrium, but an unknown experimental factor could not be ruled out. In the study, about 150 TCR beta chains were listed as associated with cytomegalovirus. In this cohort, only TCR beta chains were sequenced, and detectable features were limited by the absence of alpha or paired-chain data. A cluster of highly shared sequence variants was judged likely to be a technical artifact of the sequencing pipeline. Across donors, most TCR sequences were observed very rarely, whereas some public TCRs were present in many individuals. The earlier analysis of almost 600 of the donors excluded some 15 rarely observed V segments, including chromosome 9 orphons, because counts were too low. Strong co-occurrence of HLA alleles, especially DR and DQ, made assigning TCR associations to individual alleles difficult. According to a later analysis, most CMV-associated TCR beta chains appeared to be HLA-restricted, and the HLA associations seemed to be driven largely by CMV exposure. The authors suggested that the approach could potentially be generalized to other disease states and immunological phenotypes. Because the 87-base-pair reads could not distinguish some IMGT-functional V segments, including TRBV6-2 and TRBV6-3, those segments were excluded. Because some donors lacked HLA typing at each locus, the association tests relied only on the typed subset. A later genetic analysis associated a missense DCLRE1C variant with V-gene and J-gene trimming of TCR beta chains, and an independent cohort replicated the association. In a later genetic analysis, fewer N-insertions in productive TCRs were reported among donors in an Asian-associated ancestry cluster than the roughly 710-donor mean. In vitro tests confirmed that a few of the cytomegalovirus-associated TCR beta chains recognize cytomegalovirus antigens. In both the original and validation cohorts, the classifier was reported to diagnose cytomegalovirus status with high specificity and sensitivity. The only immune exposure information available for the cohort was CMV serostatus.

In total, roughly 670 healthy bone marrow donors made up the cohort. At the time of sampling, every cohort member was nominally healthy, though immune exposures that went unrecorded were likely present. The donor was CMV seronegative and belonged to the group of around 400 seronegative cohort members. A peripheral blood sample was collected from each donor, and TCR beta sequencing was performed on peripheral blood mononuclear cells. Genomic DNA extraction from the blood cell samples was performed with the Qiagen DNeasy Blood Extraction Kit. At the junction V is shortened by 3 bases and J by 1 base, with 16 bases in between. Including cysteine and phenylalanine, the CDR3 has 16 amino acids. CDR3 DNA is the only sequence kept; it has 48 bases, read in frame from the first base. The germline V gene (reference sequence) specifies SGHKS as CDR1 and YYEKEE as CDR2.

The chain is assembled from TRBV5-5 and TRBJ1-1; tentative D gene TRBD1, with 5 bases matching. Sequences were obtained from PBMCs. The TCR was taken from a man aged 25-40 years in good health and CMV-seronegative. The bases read TGTGCCAGCAGCTCCTACCTGGGGCAGGGGAACACTGAAGCTTTCTTT. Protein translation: CASSSYLGQGNTEAFF.